This paragraph covers one T cell receptor beta chain sequence. TCRdb ran MiXCR on the 5' RACE reads and lists one entry per CDR3 protein. The table records fewer than 450,000 distinct CDR3 sequences, 9.5% to 13% of them present only once. The germline V gene encodes CDR1 SGHRS and CDR2 YFSETQ. This CDR3 is built from 18 residues. Trimming took 4 bases from V and 3 from J, leaving 25 bases between them. The source of the sample is a study of T cells after yellow fever vaccination. The rearrangement uses TRBV5-1 and TRBJ1-2; D might be TRBD1 (5 bases). Sequences were derived from PBMCs, sampled on the day of the first yellow fever vaccination. The receptor was derived from a man aged 18 to 35 who received the YFV17D yellow fever vaccine. The CDR3 DNA is TGCGCCAGCAGCCGGGGGGTTGCAGGCGCGACTCGGGACTATGGCTACACCTTC. Its protein is CASSRGVAGATRDYGYTF.